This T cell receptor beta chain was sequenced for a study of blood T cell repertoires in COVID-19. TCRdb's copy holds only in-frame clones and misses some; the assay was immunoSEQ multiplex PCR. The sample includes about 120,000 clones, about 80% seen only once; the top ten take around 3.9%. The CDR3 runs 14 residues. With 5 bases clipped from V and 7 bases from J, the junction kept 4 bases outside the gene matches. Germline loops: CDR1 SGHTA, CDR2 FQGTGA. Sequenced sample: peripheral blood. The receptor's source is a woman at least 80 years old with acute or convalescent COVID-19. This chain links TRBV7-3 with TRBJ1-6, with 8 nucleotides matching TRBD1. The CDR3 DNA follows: TGTGCCAGCAGCCCGGGACAGGCGAATTCACCCCTCCACTTT. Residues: CASSPGQANSPLHF.